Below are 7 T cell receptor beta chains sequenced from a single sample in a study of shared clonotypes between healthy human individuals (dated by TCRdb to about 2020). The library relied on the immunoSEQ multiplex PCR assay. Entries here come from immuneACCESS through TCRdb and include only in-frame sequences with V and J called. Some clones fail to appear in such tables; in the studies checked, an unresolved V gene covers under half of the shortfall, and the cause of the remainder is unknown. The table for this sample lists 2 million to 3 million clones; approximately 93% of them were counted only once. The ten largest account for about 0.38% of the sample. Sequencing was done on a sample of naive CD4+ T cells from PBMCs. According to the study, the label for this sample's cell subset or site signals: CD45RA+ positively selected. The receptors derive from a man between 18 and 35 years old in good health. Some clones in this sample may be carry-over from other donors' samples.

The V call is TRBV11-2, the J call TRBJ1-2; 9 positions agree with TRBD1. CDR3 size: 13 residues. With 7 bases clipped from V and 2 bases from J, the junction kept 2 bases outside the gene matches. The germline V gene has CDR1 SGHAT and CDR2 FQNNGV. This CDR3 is CASTDRGNYGYTF. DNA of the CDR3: TGTGCCAGCACTGACAGGGGGAACTATGGCTACACCTTC.

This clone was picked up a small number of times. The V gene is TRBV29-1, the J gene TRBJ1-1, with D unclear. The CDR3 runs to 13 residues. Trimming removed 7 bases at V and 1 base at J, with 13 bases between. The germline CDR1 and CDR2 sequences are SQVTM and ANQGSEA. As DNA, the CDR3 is TGCAGCGCAAGCCAACAGAAGAACACTGAAGCTTTCTTT. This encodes CSASQQKNTEAFF.

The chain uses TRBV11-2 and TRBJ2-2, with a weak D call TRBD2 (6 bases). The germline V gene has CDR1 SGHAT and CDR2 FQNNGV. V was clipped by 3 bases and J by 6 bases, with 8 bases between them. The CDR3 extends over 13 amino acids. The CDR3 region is CASSFTGAGELFF. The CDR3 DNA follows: TGTGCCAGCAGCTTCACGGGAGCCGGGGAGCTGTTTTTT.

CDR3 nucleotide sequence: TGTGCCAGCAGTTTAGTGGACAGGGGCCCCTACGAGCAGTACTTC. This gives the protein CASSLVDRGPYEQYF. The chain uses TRBV27 and TRBJ2-7; TRBD1 agrees at 9 bases. The CDR3 runs 15 residues. V dropped 2 bases and J dropped 2; count of bases not matched to a gene: 4. Germline loops: CDR1 MNHEY, CDR2 SMNVEV (reference sequence).

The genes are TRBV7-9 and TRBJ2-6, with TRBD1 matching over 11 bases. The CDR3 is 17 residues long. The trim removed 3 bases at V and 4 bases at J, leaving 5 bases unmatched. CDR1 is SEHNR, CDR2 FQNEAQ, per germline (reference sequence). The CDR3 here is CASSFGQGAPGANVLTF. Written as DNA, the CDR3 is TGTGCCAGCAGCTTTGGACAGGGGGCGCCGGGGGCCAACGTCCTGACTTTC. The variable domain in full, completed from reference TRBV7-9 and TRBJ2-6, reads DTGVSQNPRHKITKRGQNVTFRCDPISEHNRLYWYRQTLGQGPEFLTYFQNEAQLEKSRLLSDRFSAERPKGSFSTLEIQRTEQGDSAMYLCASSFGQGAPGANVLTFGAGSRLTVL.

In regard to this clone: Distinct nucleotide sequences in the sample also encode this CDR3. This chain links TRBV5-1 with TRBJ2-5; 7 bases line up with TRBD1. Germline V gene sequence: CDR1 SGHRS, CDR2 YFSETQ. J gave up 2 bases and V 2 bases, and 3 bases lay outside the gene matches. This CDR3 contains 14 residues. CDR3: CASSLRGRQETQYF. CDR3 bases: TGCGCCAGCAGCTTAAGGGGGCGACAAGAGACCCAGTACTTC.

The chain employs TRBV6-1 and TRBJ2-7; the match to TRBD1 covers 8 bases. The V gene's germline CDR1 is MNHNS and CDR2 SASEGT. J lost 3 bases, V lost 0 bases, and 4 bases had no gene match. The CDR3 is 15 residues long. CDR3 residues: CASSEAGQEIYEQYF. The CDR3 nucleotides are TGTGCCAGCAGTGAAGCGGGACAGGAAATCTACGAGCAGTACTTC.